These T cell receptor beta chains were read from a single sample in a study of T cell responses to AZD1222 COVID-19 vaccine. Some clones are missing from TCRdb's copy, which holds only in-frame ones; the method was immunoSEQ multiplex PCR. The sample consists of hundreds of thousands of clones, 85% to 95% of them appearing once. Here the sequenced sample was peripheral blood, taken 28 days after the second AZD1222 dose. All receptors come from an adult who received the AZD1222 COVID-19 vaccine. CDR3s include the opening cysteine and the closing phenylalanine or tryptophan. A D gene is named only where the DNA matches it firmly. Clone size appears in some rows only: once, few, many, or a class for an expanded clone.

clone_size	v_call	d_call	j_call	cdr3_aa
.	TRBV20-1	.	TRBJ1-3	CSAGSGNTIYF
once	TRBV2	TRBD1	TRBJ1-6	CASSDGRGNSPLHF
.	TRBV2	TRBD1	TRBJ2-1	CASSRQGAYNEQFF
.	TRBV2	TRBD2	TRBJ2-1	CASNMGGGLNEQFF
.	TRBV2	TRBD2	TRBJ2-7	CASSEAGTSGRYEQYF
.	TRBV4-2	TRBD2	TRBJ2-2	CASRREGPAGELFF
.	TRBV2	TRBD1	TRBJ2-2	CASSRTGVGELFF
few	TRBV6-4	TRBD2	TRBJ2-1	CASSDSGTSSYNEQFF
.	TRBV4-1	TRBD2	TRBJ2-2	CASSRLIAGLNTGELFF
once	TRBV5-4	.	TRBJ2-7	CASSSSGSYEQYF
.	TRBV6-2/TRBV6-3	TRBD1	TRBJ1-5	CASSYTGTGLNQPQHF
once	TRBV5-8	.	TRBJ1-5	CASSLVAGLSNQPQHF
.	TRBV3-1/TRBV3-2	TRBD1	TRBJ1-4	CASSRRGSNEKLFF
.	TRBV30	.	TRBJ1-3	CASRQLGNTIYF
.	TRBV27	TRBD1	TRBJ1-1	CASSFRDRNTEAFF
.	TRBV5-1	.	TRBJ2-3	CASSFSRAQSTDTQYF
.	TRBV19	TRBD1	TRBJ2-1	CASSPGQGAFHEQFF
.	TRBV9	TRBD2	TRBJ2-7	CASSAPSSGEIYEQYF
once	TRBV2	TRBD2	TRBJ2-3	CASRTQLAGTSTDTQYF
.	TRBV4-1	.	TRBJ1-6	CASSQEATSYNSPLHF
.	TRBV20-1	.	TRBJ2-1	CSARRDNEQFF
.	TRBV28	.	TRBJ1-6	CASSSPRDSPLHF
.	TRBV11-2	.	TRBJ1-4	CASSLQATNEKLFF
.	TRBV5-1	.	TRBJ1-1	CASSLVAGEHSEAFF
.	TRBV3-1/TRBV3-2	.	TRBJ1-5	CASSQATGSDQPQHF
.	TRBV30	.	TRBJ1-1	CAWGRSAEAFF
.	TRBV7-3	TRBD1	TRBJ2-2	CASSSQGTGELFF
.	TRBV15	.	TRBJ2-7	CATSPGSSYEQYF
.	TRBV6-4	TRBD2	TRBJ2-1	CASSPSGRPNNEQFF